The 5 T cell receptor beta chains below were found in one sample sequenced in a study of human T cells and chemical hapten exposure. Time point defined: patch test 2, 6 weeks after DPC sensitization. Treatment denoted: therapeutic diphenylcyclopropenone sensitization with weekly scalp DPC. TCRdb ran MiXCR on the RACE reads and lists one entry per CDR3 protein. The sample consists of 85,000 or so distinct CDR3 sequences, 11% of them appearing once. Sequenced here: whole blood, sampled in connection with sensitization to the hapten diphenylcyclopropenone (DPC). The source of these receptors is a man aged 18-30 years with alopecia areata. Some clones in this sample may be carry-over from other donors' samples.

CDR3 in amino acids: CAIRTGTASYNSPLHF. As DNA, the CDR3 is TGTGCCATCAGAACCGGGACGGCCTCCTATAATTCACCCCTCCACTTT. V and J are TRBV10-3 and TRBJ1-6; D is perhaps TRBD1 (5 bases). Trimming shortened V by 6 bases and J by 0 bases, and 12 bases separated the two germline ends. CDR3 length: 16 amino acids. Looked up from germline, CDR1 is ENHRY and CDR2 is SYGVKD.

This clonotype was counted ten times or more. The CDR3 DNA is TGCGCCAGCAGCCTCTTAGCGGGGGGGCAGGGCCAGCAGTACTTC. It yields the protein CASSLLAGGQGQQYF. The chain combines TRBV4-1 with TRBJ2-7, with 11 nucleotides matching TRBD2. After removal of 4 bases from V and 8 bases from J, the junction contained 10 bases not matched to a gene. Germline V gene sequence: CDR1 MGHRA, CDR2 YSYEKL. This CDR3 spans 15 amino acids.

This clonotype was seen a few times. The rearrangement uses TRBV6-1 and TRBJ2-5; 7 nucleotides match TRBD2. The CDR3 spans 15 residues. Germline values: CDR1 MNHNS, CDR2 SASEGT. V shed 1 base, J shed 5 bases, and the junction held 7 bases outside the gene matches. The chain's CDR3 is CASSEVGRTRETQYF. CDR3 coding DNA: TGTGCCAGCAGTGAAGTGGGGCGGACTAGGGAGACCCAGTACTTC.

In its sample, this clonotype was seen a few times. V and J are TRBV10-3 and TRBJ1-2; possible D gene TRBD1, 5 bases. V was trimmed by 7 bases and J by 6 bases, leaving 15 bases between them. The CDR3 loop spans 13 amino acids. Germline V lookup: CDR1 ENHRY, CDR2 SYGVKD. CDR3: CAITNLGENGYTF. The CDR3 DNA reads TGTGCCATCACCAACTTAGGGGAAAATGGCTACACCTTC.

This chain uses TRBV12-5 with TRBJ1-1; D unclear. V dropped 0 bases and J dropped 1 base, with 9 bases sitting between them. CDR3 length: 15 amino acids. Germline V gene data show CDR1 as LGHNT and CDR2 as FRNRAP. Here the CDR3 reads CASGLVLGKNTEAFF. The CDR3 nucleotides are TGTGCTAGTGGTTTGGTACTAGGGAAGAACACTGAAGCTTTCTTT.